The clone carrying this TCR beta chain was seen a few times. No antigen is known for it. The data were obtained in a study of CD8 T cells in ankylosing spondylitis. General study results and limits: As reported, disease-linked clones showed significant enrichment in matched ankylosing spondylitis synovial fluid. Prior work had noted some motif variants in reactive arthritis blood and synovial fluid. Typical of ankylosing spondylitis blood, it appeared, was a TCR beta motif of under 10 highly homologous variants. Relatively rare in peripheral blood, disease-linked clones were also CD8+.

Generation of TCR beta libraries employed quantitative 5'-RACE incorporating molecular barcodes. TCRdb re-called the 5' RACE reads with MiXCR, one entry per CDR3 protein. The data show a few hundred thousand distinct CDR3 sequences, about 13% seen once. Germline-derived CDR1 and CDR2 are LGHDT and YNNKEL (reference sequence). The CDR3 sequence is 12 residues long. V shed 4 bases and J 11 bases; nucleotides not matched to a gene: 6. This chain joins TRBV3-1 and TRBJ1-2; 8 bases map to TRBD1. The clonotype originates from a male donor with ankylosing spondylitis. Material for sequencing was blood, either unsorted or a sorted T cell fraction (not recorded which). The CDR3 DNA follows: TGTGCCAGCAGCCCTTTAGGACAGGGATACACCTTC. It encodes CASSPLGQGYTF.